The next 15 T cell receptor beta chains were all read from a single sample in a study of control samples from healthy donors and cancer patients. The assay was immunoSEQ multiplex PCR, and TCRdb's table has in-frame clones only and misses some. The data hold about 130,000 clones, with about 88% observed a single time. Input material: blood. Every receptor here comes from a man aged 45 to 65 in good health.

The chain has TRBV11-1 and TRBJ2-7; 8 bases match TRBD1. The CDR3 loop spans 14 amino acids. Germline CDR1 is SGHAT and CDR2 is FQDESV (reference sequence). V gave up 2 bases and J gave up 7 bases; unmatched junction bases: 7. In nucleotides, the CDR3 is TGTGCCAGCAGCTTACAGGGGGCGTCTTTGGAGCAGTACTTC. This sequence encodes CASSLQGASLEQYF.

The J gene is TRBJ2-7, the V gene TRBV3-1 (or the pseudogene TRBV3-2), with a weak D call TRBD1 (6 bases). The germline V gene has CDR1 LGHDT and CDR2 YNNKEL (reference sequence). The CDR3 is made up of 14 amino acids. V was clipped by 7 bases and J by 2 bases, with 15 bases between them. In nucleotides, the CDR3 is TGTGCCAGCACCGGTCCGACAGGTGCCTACGAGCAGTACTTC. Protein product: CASTGPTGAYEQYF.

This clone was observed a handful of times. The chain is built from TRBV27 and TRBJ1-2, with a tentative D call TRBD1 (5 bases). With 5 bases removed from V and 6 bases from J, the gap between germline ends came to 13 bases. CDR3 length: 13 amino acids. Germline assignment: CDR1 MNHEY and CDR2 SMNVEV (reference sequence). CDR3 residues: CASSTGRDDGYTF. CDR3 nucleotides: TGTGCCAGCAGTACCGGCAGGGATGATGGCTACACCTTC.

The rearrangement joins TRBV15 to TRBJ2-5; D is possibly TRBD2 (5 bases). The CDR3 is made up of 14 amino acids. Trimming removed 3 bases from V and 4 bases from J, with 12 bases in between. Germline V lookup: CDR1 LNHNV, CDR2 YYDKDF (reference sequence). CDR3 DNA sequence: TGTGCCACCAGCAGGGTAGGGAGCGCAGAGACCCAGTACTTC. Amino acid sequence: CATSRVGSAETQYF.

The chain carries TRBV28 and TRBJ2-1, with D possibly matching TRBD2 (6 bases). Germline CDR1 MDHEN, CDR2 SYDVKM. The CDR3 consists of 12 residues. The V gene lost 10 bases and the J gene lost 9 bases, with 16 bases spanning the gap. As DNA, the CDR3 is TGTGCCACCACCCCCGGGGGTAGTGAGCAGTTCTTC. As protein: CATTPGGSEQFF. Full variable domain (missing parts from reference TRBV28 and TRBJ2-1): DVKVTQSSRYLVKRTGEKVFLECVQDMDHENMFWYRQDPGLGLRLIYFSYDVKMKEKGDIPEGYSVSREKKERFSLILESASTNQTSMYLCATTPGGSEQFFGPGTRLTVL.

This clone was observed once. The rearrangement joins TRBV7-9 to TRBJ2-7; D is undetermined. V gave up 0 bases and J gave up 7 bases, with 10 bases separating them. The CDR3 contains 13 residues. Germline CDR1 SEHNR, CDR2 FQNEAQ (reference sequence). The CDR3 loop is CASSLAGGVEQYF. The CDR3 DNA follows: TGTGCCAGCAGCTTAGCGGGTGGTGTAGAGCAGTACTTC.

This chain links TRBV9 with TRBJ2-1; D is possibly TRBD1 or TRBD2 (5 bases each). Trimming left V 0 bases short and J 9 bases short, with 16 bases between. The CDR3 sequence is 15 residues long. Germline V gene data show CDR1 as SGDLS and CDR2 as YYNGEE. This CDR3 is CASSVDGTALSEQFF. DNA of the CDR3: TGTGCCAGCAGCGTAGATGGGACCGCTTTGAGTGAGCAGTTCTTC.

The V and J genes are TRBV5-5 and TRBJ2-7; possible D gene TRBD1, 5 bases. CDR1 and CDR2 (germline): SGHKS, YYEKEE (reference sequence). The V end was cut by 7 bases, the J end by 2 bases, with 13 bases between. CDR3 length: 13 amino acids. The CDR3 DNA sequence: TGTGCCAGCGGTCGCAGGGAACCCTACGAGCAGTACTTC. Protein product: CASGRREPYEQYF.

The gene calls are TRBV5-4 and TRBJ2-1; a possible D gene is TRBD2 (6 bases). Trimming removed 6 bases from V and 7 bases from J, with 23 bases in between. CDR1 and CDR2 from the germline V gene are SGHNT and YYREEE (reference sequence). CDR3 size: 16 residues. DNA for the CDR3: TGTGCCAGCACCCGACCGGGGGTCACTAGTAGGAATGAGCAGTTCTTC. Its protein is CASTRPGVTSRNEQFF.

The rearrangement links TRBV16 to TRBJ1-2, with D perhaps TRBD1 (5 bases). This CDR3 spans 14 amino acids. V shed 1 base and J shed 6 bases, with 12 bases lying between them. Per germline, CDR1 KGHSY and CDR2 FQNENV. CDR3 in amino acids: CASSQFRDGNGYTF. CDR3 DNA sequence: TGTGCCAGCAGCCAATTCCGGGACGGAAATGGCTACACCTTC.

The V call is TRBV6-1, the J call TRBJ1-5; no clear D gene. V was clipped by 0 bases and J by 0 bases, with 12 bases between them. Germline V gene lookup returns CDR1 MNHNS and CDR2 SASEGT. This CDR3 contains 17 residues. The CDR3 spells CASSEARVSISNQPQHF. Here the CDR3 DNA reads TGTGCCAGCAGTGAAGCCCGGGTGTCGATTAGCAATCAGCCCCAGCATTTT.

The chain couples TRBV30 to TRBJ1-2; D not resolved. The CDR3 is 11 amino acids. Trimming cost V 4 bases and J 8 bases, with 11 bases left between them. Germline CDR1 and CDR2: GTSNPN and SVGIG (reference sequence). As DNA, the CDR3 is TGTGCCTGGACGAAACTGGGAGGCTACACCTTC. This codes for CAWTKLGGYTF. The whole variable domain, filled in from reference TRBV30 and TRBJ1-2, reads SQTIHQWPATLVQPVGSPLSLECTVEGTSNPNLYWYRQAAGRGLQLLFYSVGIGQISSEVPQNLSASRPQDRQFILSSKKLLLSDSGFYLCAWTKLGGYTFGSGTRLTVV.

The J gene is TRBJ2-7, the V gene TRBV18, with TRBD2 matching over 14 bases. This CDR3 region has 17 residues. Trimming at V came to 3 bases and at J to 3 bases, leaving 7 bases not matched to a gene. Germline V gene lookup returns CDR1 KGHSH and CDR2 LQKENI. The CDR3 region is CASSPGLAGGGIYEQYF. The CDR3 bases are TGTGCCAGCTCACCCGGACTAGCGGGGGGCGGAATCTACGAGCAGTACTTC.

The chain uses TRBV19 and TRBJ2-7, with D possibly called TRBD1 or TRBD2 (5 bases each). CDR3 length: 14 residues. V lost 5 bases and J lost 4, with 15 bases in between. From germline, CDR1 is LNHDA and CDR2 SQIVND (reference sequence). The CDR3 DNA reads TGTGCCAGTAGTGCAGGGAGTAGTGGTTACGAGCAGTACTTC. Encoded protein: CASSAGSSGYEQYF.

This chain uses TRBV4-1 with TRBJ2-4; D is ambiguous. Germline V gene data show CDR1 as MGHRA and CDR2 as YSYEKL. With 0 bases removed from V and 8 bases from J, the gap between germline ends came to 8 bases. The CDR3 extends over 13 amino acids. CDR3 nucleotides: TGCGCCAGCAGCCAAGATGGGGTGGACATTCAGTACTTC. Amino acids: CASSQDGVDIQYF.